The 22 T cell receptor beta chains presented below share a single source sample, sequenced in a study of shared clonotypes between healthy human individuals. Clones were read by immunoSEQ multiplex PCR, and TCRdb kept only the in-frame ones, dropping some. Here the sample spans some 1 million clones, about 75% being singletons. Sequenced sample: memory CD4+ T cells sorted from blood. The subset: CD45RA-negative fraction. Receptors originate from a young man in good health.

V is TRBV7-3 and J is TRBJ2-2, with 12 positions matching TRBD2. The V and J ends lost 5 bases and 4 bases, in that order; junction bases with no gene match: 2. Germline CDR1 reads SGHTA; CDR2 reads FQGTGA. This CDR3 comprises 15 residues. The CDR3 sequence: CASSRLAGVTGELFF. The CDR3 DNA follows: TGTGCCAGCAGCAGACTAGCGGGGGTCACCGGGGAGCTGTTTTTT.

The CDR3 spells CASGWQEQPQHF. The CDR3 nucleotides are TGTGCCAGCGGCTGGCAGGAGCAGCCCCAGCATTTT. J is TRBJ1-5 and V is TRBV6-1; the D is unclear. The V end was cut by 8 bases, the J end by 7 bases, with 12 bases between. The CDR3 totals 12 residues. Germline values: CDR1 MNHNS, CDR2 SASEGT.

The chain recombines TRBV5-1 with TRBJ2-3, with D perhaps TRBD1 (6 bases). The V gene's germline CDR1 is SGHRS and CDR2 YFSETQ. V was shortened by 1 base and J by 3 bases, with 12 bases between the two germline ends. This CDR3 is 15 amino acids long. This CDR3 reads CASSLIGRGTDTQYF. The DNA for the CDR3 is TGCGCCAGCAGCTTGATCGGCAGGGGTACAGATACGCAGTATTTT.

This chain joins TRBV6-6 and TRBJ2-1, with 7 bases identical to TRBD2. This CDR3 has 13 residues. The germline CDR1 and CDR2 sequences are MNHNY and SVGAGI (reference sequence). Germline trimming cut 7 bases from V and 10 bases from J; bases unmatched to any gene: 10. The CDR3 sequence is CASNQWGLSEQFF. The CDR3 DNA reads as TGTGCCAGCAATCAATGGGGACTATCAGAGCAGTTCTTC.

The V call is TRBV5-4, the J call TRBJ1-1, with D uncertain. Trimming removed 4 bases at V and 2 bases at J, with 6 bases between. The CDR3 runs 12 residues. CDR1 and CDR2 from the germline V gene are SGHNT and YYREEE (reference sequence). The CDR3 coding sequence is TGTGCCAGCAGCCGTCGAAACACTGAAGCTTTCTTT. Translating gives CASSRRNTEAFF.

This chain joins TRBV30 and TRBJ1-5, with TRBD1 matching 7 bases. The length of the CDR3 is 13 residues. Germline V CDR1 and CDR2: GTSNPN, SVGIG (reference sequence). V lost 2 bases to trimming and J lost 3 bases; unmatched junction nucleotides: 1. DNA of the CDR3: TGTGCCTGGAGTCAGGGGGACAATCAGCCCCAGCATTTT. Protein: CAWSQGDNQPQHF. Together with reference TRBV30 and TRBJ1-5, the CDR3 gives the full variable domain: SQTIHQWPATLVQPVGSPLSLECTVEGTSNPNLYWYRQAAGRGLQLLFYSVGIGQISSEVPQNLSASRPQDRQFILSSKKLLLSDSGFYLCAWSQGDNQPQHFGDGTRLSIL.

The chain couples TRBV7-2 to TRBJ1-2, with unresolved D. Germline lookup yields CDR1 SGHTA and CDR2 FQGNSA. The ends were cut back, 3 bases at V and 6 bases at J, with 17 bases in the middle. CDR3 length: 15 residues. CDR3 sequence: CASSFPVLMGNGYTF. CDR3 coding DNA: TGTGCCAGCAGCTTTCCCGTCTTAATGGGCAATGGCTACACCTTC.

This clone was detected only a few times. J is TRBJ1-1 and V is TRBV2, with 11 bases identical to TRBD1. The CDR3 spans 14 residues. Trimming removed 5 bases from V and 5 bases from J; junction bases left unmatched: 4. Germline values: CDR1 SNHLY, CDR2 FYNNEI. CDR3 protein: CASSTDRGLTEAFF. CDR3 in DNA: TGTGCCAGCAGTACGGACAGGGGGCTGACTGAAGCTTTCTTT.

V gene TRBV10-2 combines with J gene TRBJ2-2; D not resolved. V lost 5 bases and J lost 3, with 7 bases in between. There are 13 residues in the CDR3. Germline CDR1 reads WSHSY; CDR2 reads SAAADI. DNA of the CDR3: TGCGCCAGCAGTCCAGACTACACCGGGGAGCTGTTTTTT. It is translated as CASSPDYTGELFF.

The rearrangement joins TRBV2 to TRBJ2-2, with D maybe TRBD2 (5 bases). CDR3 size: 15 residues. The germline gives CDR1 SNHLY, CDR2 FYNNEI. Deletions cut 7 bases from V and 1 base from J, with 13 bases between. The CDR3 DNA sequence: TGTGCCAGCACCCTAGGAGGAGGGAACACCGGGGAGCTGTTTTTT. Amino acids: CASTLGGGNTGELFF.

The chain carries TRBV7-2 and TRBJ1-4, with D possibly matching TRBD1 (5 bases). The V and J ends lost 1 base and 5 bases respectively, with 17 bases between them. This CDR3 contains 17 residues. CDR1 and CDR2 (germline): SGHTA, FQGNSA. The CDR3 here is CASSLDGWAGRNEKLFF. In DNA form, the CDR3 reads TGTGCCAGCAGCTTAGACGGTTGGGCAGGGAGAAATGAAAAACTGTTTTTT.

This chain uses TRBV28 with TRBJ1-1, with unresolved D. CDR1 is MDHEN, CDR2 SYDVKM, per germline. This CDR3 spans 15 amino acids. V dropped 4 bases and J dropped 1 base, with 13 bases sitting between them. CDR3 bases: TGTGCCAGCAGTTCAAACAAATTGGGGAACACTGAAGCTTTCTTT. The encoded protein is CASSSNKLGNTEAFF.

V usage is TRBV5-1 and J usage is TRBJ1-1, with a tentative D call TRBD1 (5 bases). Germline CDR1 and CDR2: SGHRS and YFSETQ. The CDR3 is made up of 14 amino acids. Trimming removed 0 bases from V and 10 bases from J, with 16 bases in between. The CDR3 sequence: CASSLVGQGEGAFF. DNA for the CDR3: TGCGCCAGCAGCTTGGTTGGTCAGGGCGAGGGAGCTTTCTTT.

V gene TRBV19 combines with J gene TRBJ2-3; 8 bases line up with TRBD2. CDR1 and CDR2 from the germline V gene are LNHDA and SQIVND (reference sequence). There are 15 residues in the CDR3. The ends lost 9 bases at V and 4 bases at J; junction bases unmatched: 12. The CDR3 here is CASEVGLGLSDTQYF. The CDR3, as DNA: TGTGCCAGCGAAGTGGGACTAGGGTTATCAGATACGCAGTATTTT. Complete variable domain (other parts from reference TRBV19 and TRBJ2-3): DGGITQSPKYLFRKEGQNVTLSCEQNLNHDAMYWYRQDPGQGLRLIYYSQIVNDFQKGDIAEGYSVSREKKESFPLTVTSAQKNPTAFYLCASEVGLGLSDTQYFGPGTRLTVL.

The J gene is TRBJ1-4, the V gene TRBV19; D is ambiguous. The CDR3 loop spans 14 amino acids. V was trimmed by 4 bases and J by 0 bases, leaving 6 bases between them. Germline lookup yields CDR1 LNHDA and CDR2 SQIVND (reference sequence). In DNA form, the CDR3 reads TGTGCCAGTAGTAAGGGTGCAACTAATGAAAAACTGTTTTTT. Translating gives CASSKGATNEKLFF.

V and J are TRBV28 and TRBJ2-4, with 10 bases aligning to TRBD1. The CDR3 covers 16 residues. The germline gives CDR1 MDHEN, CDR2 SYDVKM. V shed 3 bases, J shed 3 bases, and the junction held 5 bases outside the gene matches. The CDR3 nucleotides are TGTGCCAGCAGTTTCGGCCGGGACAGGGGCAAAAACATTCAGTACTTC. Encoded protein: CASSFGRDRGKNIQYF.

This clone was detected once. CDR3 sequence reads: CASSQGVRTNTGELFF. The CDR3 nucleotides are TGCGCCAGCAGCCAAGGGGTCCGGACGAACACCGGGGAGCTGTTTTTT. The chain uses TRBV4-3 and TRBJ2-2; D remains ambiguous. Deletions cut 1 base from V and 0 bases from J, with 9 bases between. The CDR3 contains 16 residues. Germline values: CDR1 LGHNA, CDR2 YSLEER.

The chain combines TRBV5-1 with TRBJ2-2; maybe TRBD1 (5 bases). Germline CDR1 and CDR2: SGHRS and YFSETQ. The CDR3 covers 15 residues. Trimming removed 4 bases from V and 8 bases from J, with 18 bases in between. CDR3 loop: CASSLDPASGGELFF. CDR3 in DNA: TGCGCCAGCAGCCTGGACCCGGCCTCAGGGGGGGAGCTGTTTTTT.

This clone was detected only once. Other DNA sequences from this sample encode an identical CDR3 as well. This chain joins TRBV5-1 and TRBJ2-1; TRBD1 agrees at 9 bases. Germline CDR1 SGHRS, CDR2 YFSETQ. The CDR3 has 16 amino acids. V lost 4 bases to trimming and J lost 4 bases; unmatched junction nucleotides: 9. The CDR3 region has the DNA TGCGCCAGCAGCCCACAGGGGGCCGGAGGATACAATGAGCAGTTCTTC. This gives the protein CASSPQGAGGYNEQFF.

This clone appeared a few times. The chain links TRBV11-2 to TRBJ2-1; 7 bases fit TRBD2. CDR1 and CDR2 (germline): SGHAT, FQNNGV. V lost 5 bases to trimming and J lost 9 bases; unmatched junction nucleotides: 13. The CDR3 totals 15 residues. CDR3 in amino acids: CASSQWGGFIGEQFF. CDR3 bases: TGTGCCAGCAGCCAGTGGGGGGGTTTTATCGGTGAGCAGTTCTTC.

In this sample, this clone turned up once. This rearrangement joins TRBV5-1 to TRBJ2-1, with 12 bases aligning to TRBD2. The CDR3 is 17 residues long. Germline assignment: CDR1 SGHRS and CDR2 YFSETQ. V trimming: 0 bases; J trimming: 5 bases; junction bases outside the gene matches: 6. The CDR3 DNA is TGCGCCAGCAGCTTGGGAGTACTAGCGGGGGGACACAATGAGCAGTTCTTC. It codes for CASSLGVLAGGHNEQFF.

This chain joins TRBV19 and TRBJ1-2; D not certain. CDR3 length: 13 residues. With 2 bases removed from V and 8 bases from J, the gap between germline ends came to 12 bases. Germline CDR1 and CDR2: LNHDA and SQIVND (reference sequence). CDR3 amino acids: CASSIKGLSGYTF. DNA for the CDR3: TGTGCCAGTAGTATAAAGGGTTTGAGCGGCTACACCTTC. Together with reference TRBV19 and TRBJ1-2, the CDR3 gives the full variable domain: DGGITQSPKYLFRKEGQNVTLSCEQNLNHDAMYWYRQDPGQGLRLIYYSQIVNDFQKGDIAEGYSVSREKKESFPLTVTSAQKNPTAFYLCASSIKGLSGYTFGSGTRLTVV.